These 13 T cell receptor beta chains were all obtained from the same sample, sequenced in a study of cytomegalovirus exposure and HLA in healthy donors. The PCR was carried out with 60 Vbeta primers and 13 Jbeta primers. Profiled with immunoSEQ multiplex PCR; TCRdb holds only in-frame clones, not every one. The profile shows some 140,000 clones, 80% of them singletons. The sequenced sample consisted of PBMCs. Receptor source: a man aged 25 to 45 in good health.

V usage is TRBV7-2 and J usage is TRBJ2-7, with 7 positions matching TRBD2. This CDR3 contains 12 residues. V was pared by 5 bases and J by 4 bases, with 2 bases of the junction left unmatched. CDR1 is SGHTA and CDR2 is FQGNSA in the germline V gene. The CDR3: CASSRSGYEQYF. For the CDR3, the DNA is TGTGCCAGCAGCCGTAGCGGGTACGAGCAGTACTTC.

The chain combines TRBV7-9 with TRBJ2-1, with D maybe TRBD1 (5 bases). The CDR3 spans 16 residues. Germline loops: CDR1 SEHNR, CDR2 FQNEAQ (reference sequence). V lost 2 bases to trimming and J lost 3 bases, with 14 bases between them. The CDR3 bases are TGTGCCAGCAGCTTAAGGCAGGTAGGGGACTACAATGAGCAGTTCTTC. This gives the protein CASSLRQVGDYNEQFF.

The chain recombines TRBV4-2 with TRBJ2-3, with TRBD2 matching over 9 bases. The CDR3 consists of 15 residues. Losses at the gene ends were 1 base for V and 1 base for J; bases not matched to a gene: 0. Germline CDR1 LGHNA, CDR2 YNFKEQ. DNA of the CDR3: TGTGCCAGCAGCCAAGGACTAGCGGGCACAGATACGCAGTATTTT. Its translation is CASSQGLAGTDTQYF.

This clone was picked up a small number of times. V gene TRBV4-3 combines with J gene TRBJ1-4, with 9 bases fitting TRBD1. Germline V gives CDR1 LGHNA, CDR2 YSLEER. V lost 4 bases, J lost 8 bases, and 14 bases stayed unmatched. The CDR3 has 17 amino acids. As DNA, the CDR3 is TGCGCCAGCAGCCCTCAGGGGGGCGGGACAGGGCTCGAAAAACTGTTTTTT. Protein product: CASSPQGGGTGLEKLFF.

CDR3 in amino acids: CASSVLGLADTGELFF. The CDR3 region has the DNA TGTGCCAGCAGCGTGCTTGGACTAGCGGACACCGGGGAGCTGTTTTTT. This rearrangement joins TRBV9 to TRBJ2-2; 10 bases are shared with TRBD2. The V gene end was trimmed by 2 bases and the J gene end by 3 bases; junction bases not matched to a gene: 4. Germline CDR1 SGDLS, CDR2 YYNGEE. The CDR3 contains 16 residues.

The chain is built from TRBV7-9 and TRBJ2-3, with 7 bases matching TRBD1. Germline CDR1 SEHNR, CDR2 FQNEAQ (reference sequence). V was pared by 4 bases and J by 1 base, with 5 bases of the junction left unmatched. This CDR3 is built from 15 residues. The CDR3 protein is CASSSRDSRTDTQYF. The CDR3 coding sequence is TGTGCCAGCAGCTCCCGGGACAGTCGCACAGATACGCAGTATTTT.

The chain recombines TRBV6-5 with TRBJ1-5; possible D gene TRBD1, 6 bases. V gave up 6 bases and J gave up 2 bases, with 14 bases separating them. There are 15 residues in the CDR3. Germline loops: CDR1 MNHEY, CDR2 SVGAGI. This chain's CDR3 is CASRDTGLGNQPQHF. The CDR3 DNA follows: TGTGCCAGCAGGGACACAGGGTTGGGCAATCAGCCCCAGCATTTT.

The J gene is TRBJ2-1, the V gene TRBV9; 7 bases are a match to TRBD1. Germline loops: CDR1 SGDLS, CDR2 YYNGEE. With V trimmed by 6 bases and J by 3 bases, 9 bases remained unmatched. The CDR3 extends over 15 amino acids. Here the CDR3 DNA reads TGTGCCAGCAATCCCCGGGACAGTATCTACAATGAGCAGTTCTTC. Protein: CASNPRDSIYNEQFF.

This chain joins TRBV28 and TRBJ1-2; D not certain. The CDR3 length is 12 residues. CDR1 MDHEN and CDR2 SYDVKM come from the germline V gene. The V gene lost 1 base and the J gene lost 6 bases, with 6 bases spanning the gap. CDR3 protein: CASSLSTDGYTF. As DNA, the CDR3 is TGTGCCAGCAGTTTATCCACTGATGGCTACACCTTC.

The V call is TRBV19, the J call TRBJ2-5; possible D gene TRBD1, 6 bases. This CDR3 is 14 amino acids long. The germline V gene has CDR1 LNHDA and CDR2 SQIVND (reference sequence). Trimming left V 4 bases short and J 2 bases short, with 11 bases between. CDR3 sequence (DNA): TGTGCCAGTAGTAGCCGACAGGTACAAGAGACCCAGTACTTC. Residues: CASSSRQVQETQYF.

In its sample, this clone was seen a few times. This rearrangement joins TRBV7-9 to TRBJ1-2, with TRBD1 as a possible D gene (5 bases). There are 14 residues in the CDR3. Looked up from germline, CDR1 is SEHNR and CDR2 is FQNEAQ (reference sequence). V gave up 4 bases and J gave up 6 bases, with 15 bases separating them. This CDR3 reads CASSSRQRRDGYTF. The CDR3 DNA reads as TGTGCCAGCAGCTCCCGACAGCGCCGGGATGGCTACACCTTC.

This rearrangement joins TRBV18 to TRBJ2-7; the D gene is possibly TRBD2 (6 bases). Trimming left V 5 bases short and J 5 bases short, with 19 bases between. This CDR3 is 15 amino acids long. Germline V gene lookup returns CDR1 KGHSH and CDR2 LQKENI. CDR3 in DNA: TGTGCCAGCTCAGAGGGACTTGGCAAGGGCAACGAGCAGTACTTC. Translation gives CASSEGLGKGNEQYF.

The genes are TRBV27 and TRBJ2-7; TRBD1 might be the D (6 bases). The CDR3 totals 16 residues. Trimming stripped 3 bases from V and 5 bases from J, with 20 bases between. Germline-derived CDR1 and CDR2 are MNHEY and SMNVEV (reference sequence). DNA of the CDR3: TGTGCCAGCAGTTTGGTGGGGGCCCGGGGTAGCGACGAGCAGTACTTC. Translated: CASSLVGARGSDEQYF.